A selection of T cell receptor beta chains follows, all from one sample in a study of T-cell memory formation after mild COVID-19. One entry per CDR3 protein results from TCRdb running MiXCR on the 5' RACE reads. This table holds hundreds of thousands of distinct CDR3 sequences, about a fifth found once. The sample was PBMCs or a T cell subset sorted from them (not recorded which). These receptors originate from an adult woman who had mild COVID-19 (a few samples of this study predate the infection). Cell type and time point are not known. CDR3s include the opening cysteine and the closing phenylalanine or tryptophan. D genes are given only for firm matches. Clone size appears in some rows only: once, few, many, or a class for an expanded clone.

J gene	clone size	CDR3 length	D gene	V gene	CDR3 protein	CDR3 DNA
TRBJ1-5	few	18	TRBD1	TRBV4-2	CASSQEIEGTGVNQPQHF	TGTGCCAGCAGCCAAGAGATTGAAGGGACAGGGGTTAATCAGCCCCAGCATTTT
TRBJ2-5	NA	11	NA	TRBV18	CASSRQETQCF	TGTGCCAGCTCACGCCAAGAGACCCAGTGCTTC
TRBJ2-7	NA	16	NA	TRBV7-2	CASSIIGTAAWYEQYF	TGTGCCAGCAGCATCATCGGGACTGCTGCCTGGTACGAGCAGTACTTC
TRBJ2-1	NA	16	TRBD2	TRBV12-3/TRBV12-4	CASSPSEGLADNEQFF	TGTGCCAGCAGTCCCAGCGAGGGACTAGCAGACAATGAGCAGTTCTTC
TRBJ2-2	few	16	TRBD2	TRBV2	CASTPRRETNTGELFF	TGTGCCAGCACCCCACGGCGGGAGACGAACACCGGGGAGCTGTTTTTT
TRBJ1-5	many	13	NA	TRBV5-6	CASSSQGRQPQHF	TGTGCCAGCAGCTCCCAGGGTCGGCAGCCCCAGCATTTT
TRBJ2-3	NA	15	NA	TRBV7-9	CASSYRLYSTDTQYF	TGTGCCAGCAGCTATCGACTATATTCCACAGATACGCAGTATTTT
TRBJ2-3	NA	15	NA	TRBV9	CASSPPGASTDTQYF	TGTGCCAGCAGCCCCCCTGGGGCAAGCACAGATACGCAGTATTTT
TRBJ1-4	few	15	NA	TRBV5-1	CASSLGGRDNEKLFF	TGCGCCAGCAGCTTGGGCGGCAGGGACAATGAAAAACTGTTTTTT
TRBJ1-1	many	15	TRBD1	TRBV7-9	CASSLDGTGVTEAFF	TGTGCCAGCAGCTTAGACGGGACAGGGGTCACTGAAGCTTTCTTT
TRBJ1-2	NA	13	NA	TRBV6-1	CASSDLRDYGYTF	TGTGCCAGCAGTGATCTGCGAGACTATGGCTACACCTTC
TRBJ2-3	NA	17	TRBD2	TRBV18	CASSPGLAGRSPDTQYF	TGTGCCAGCTCACCTGGCCTAGCGGGACGTTCACCAGATACGCAGTATTTT
TRBJ2-4	NA	14	NA	TRBV7-9	CAVSRERAKNIQYF	TGTGCGGTTTCACGGGAGCGGGCCAAAAACATTCAGTACTTC
TRBJ2-3	NA	14	TRBD1	TRBV6-2/TRBV6-3	CASRRDRDTDTQYF	TGTGCCAGCCGCCGGGACAGAGACACAGATACGCAGTATTTT
TRBJ1-1	NA	17	NA	TRBV6-5	CASSYGGLGSMNTEAFF	TGTGCCAGCAGTTACGGGGGCCTGGGATCCATGAACACTGAAGCTTTCTTT
TRBJ1-6	few	16	TRBD1	TRBV5-4	CASSPDRVMRNSPLHF	TGTGCCAGCAGCCCGGACAGGGTCATGCGGAATTCACCCCTCCACTTT
TRBJ1-1	NA	15	NA	TRBV7-6	CASSLPPTANTEAFF	TGTGCCAGCAGCCTACCCCCGACAGCGAACACTGAAGCTTTCTTT
TRBJ2-7	few	15	TRBD1	TRBV9	CASSPSTGFSLEQYF	TGTGCCAGCAGCCCCTCGACAGGGTTTTCCCTCGAGCAGTACTTC
TRBJ2-3	few	17	NA	TRBV12-3/TRBV12-4	CASSLSPGGSHQYRQYF	TGTGCCAGCAGTTTATCCCCCGGGGGTTCCCACCAGTACAGGCAGTATTTT
TRBJ1-3	NA	20	TRBD1	TRBV12-3/TRBV12-4	CASRRVRGPGKTSSGNTIYF	TGTGCCAGCAGAAGGGTCAGGGGGCCCGGTAAGACCAGCTCTGGAAACACCATATATTTT
TRBJ1-2	once	17	NA	TRBV21-1	CASSSETRVAGAYGYTF	TGTGCCAGCAGCAGCGAAACGAGGGTGGCAGGGGCGTATGGCTACACCTTC
TRBJ2-1	few	15	TRBD2	TRBV6-5	CASSYLAGLSNEQFF	TGTGCCAGCAGTTATCTAGCGGGGCTCTCCAATGAGCAGTTCTTC
TRBJ2-2	NA	14	NA	TRBV12-3/TRBV12-4	CASSLDAPGGELFF	TGTGCCAGCAGTTTAGATGCCCCGGGGGGGGAGCTGTTTTTT
TRBJ2-1	NA	18	TRBD2	TRBV6-1	CASTDRVRLAGGEDEQFF	TGTGCCAGCACCGACAGGGTGAGACTAGCGGGAGGTGAGGATGAGCAGTTCTTC
TRBJ2-5	few	14	TRBD1	TRBV5-6	CASSQQTGLETQYF	TGTGCCAGCAGTCAGCAGACAGGGTTGGAGACCCAGTACTTC
TRBJ2-3	NA	14	NA	TRBV29-1	CSVISGPRTDTQYF	TGCAGCGTTATATCAGGGCCTCGCACAGATACGCAGTATTTT
TRBJ2-1	many	14	TRBD2	TRBV20-1	CSAPTGLARNEQFF	TGCAGTGCTCCTACGGGACTAGCTCGCAATGAGCAGTTCTTC
TRBJ2-7	NA	13	NA	TRBV7-8	CASRDFGGYEQYF	TGTGCCAGTCGGGACTTTGGGGGGTACGAGCAGTACTTC